The 3 T cell receptor beta chains given below trace back to one sample, sequenced in a study of T cell responses to AZD1222 COVID-19 vaccine. Measured with immunoSEQ multiplex PCR; TCRdb has only the in-frame clones, and not every one. The sample includes about 200,000 clones, roughly nine tenths seen only once; the top ten take about 3.6%. The material was peripheral blood, obtained 28 days after the second dose of the MenACWY control vaccine. These receptors all come from an adult who received the MenACWY meningococcal vaccine as a control.

In its sample, this clone was seen once. J is TRBJ2-1 and V is TRBV19; weak D call: TRBD2 (5 bases). This CDR3 has 16 residues. The germline V and J ends were trimmed by 2 bases and 0 bases, with 11 bases remaining between them. Per germline, CDR1 LNHDA and CDR2 SQIVND (reference sequence). This CDR3 is CASSIREPSSYNEQFF. The DNA of the CDR3 is TGTGCCAGTAGTATAAGGGAGCCGAGCTCCTACAATGAGCAGTTCTTC. Variable domain in full (rest from reference TRBV19 and TRBJ2-1): DGGITQSPKYLFRKEGQNVTLSCEQNLNHDAMYWYRQDPGQGLRLIYYSQIVNDFQKGDIAEGYSVSREKKESFPLTVTSAQKNPTAFYLCASSIREPSSYNEQFFGPGTRLTVL.

The chain joins TRBV29-1 to TRBJ1-2, with no clear D. Germline assignment: CDR1 SQVTM and CDR2 ANQGSEA. The length of the CDR3 is 13 residues. V dropped 0 bases and J dropped 5 bases, with 10 bases sitting between them. In DNA, the CDR3 is TGCAGCGTTGAAGATCCGCCAGCTTATGGCTACACCTTC. This gives the protein CSVEDPPAYGYTF. Based on the CDR3 plus reference TRBV29-1 and TRBJ1-2, the full variable domain is SAVISQKPSRDICQRGTSLTIQCQVDSQVTMMFWYRQQPGQSLTLIATANQGSEATYESGFVIDKFPISRPNLTFSTLTVSNMSPEDSSIYLCSVEDPPAYGYTFGSGTRLTVV.

The V call is TRBV5-1, the J call TRBJ1-3; D unresolved. The V and J ends lost 0 bases and 0 bases respectively, with 4 bases between them. In germline, CDR1 is SGHRS, CDR2 YFSETQ. CDR3 length: 14 amino acids. The CDR3 nucleotides read TGCGCCAGCAGCTTGGGCAGCTCTGGAAACACCATATATTTT. It codes for CASSLGSSGNTIYF.